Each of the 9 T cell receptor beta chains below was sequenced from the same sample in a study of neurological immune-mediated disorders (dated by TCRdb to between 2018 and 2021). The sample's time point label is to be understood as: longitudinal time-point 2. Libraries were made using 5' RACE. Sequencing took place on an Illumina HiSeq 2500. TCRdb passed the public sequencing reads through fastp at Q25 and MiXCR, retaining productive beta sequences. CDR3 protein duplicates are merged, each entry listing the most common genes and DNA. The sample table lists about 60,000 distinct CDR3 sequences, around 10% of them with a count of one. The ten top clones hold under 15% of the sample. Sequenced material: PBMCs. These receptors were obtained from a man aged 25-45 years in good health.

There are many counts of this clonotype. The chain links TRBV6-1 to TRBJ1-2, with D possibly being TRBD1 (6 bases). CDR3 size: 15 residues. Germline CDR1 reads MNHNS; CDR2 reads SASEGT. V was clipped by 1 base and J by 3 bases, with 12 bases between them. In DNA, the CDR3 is TGTGCCAGCAGTGAAGGGGGGCTCCGGGACTATGGCTACACCTTC. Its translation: CASSEGGLRDYGYTF.

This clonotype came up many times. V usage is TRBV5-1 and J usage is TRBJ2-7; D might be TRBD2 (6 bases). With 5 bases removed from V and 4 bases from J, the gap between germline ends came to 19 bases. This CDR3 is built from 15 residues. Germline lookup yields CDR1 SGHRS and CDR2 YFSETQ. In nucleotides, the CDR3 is TGCGCCAGCAGTATGGGGGGATTCTCGGTTTACGAGCAGTACTTC. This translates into CASSMGGFSVYEQYF.

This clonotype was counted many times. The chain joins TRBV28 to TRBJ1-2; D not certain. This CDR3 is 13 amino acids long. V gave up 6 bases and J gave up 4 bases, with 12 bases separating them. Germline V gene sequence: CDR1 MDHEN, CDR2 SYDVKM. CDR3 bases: TGTGCCAGCAGAGGCGCACCCCGCTATGGCTACACCTTC. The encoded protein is CASRGAPRYGYTF.

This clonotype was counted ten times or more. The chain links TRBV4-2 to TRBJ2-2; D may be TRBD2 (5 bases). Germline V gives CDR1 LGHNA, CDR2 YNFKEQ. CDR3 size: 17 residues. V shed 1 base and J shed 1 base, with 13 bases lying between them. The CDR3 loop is CASSQATEGRNTGELFF. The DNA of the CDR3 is TGTGCCAGCAGCCAAGCGACCGAGGGCCGGAACACCGGGGAGCTGTTTTTT.

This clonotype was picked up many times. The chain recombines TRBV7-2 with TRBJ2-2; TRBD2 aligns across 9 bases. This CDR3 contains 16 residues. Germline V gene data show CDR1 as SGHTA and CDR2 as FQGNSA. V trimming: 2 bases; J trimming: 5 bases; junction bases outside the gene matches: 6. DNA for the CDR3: TGTGCCAGCAGCTTATCGCTAGCGGGAATAACCGGGGAGCTGTTTTTT. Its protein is CASSLSLAGITGELFF.

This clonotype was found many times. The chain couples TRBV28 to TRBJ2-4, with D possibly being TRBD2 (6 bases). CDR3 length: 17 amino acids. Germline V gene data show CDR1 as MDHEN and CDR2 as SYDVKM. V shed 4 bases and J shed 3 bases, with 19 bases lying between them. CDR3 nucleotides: TGTGCCAGCAGTTGGGCGGGGAGGCTTACTGGCAAAAACATTCAGTACTTC. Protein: CASSWAGRLTGKNIQYF.

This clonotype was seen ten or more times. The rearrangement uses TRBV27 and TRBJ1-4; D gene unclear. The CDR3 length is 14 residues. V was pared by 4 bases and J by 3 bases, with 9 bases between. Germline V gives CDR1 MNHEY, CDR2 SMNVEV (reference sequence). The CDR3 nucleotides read TGTGCCAGCAGTTATGGGCAGGCTAATGAAAAACTGTTTTTT. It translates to CASSYGQANEKLFF.

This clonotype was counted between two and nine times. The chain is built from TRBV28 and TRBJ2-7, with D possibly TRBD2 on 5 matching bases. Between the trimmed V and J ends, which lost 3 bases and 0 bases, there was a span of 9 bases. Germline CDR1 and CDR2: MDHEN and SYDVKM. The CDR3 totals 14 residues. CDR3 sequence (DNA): TGTGCCAGCAGTTTGTTCGGGGACTCCTACGAGCAGTACTTC. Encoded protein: CASSLFGDSYEQYF. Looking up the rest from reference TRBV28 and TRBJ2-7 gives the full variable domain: DVKVTQSSRYLVKRTGEKVFLECVQDMDHENMFWYRQDPGLGLRLIYFSYDVKMKEKGDIPEGYSVSREKKERFSLILESASTNQTSMYLCASSLFGDSYEQYFGPGTRLTVT.

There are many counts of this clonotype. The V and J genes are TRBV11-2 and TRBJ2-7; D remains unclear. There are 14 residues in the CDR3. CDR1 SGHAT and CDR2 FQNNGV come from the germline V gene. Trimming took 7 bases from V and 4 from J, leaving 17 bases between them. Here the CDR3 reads CASTNLLSLYEQYF. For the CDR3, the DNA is TGTGCCAGCACCAATCTACTCTCACTATACGAGCAGTACTTC.